This record concerns one T cell receptor (beta chain) sequence. There is no known antigen for this receptor. Base-call qualities are not available, and no considerably larger clone is one nucleotide away. Using the deep immunoSEQ assay, multiplex PCR amplified TCR CDR3 regions from genomic DNA. Genomic DNA extracted from each cell subset was distributed evenly over all wells of several immunoSEQ 96-well plates, and each plate served as one replicate. Each replicate PCR for sorted subsets received around 200 ng genomic DNA, equal to 30,000 or so T cell genomes. Purified libraries were measured with a Qubit 3.0 fluorometer, size-checked on a Bioanalyzer 2100, and measured again with the KAPA Library Quantification kit. Each immunoSEQ 96-well plate was sequenced on its own single-read 150-cycle Illumina NextSeq 550 flow cell. Processing in the source paper ran as follows. Because only junctional sequences without quality scores were contained in the immunoSEQ output, filtering matching that applied to full-length reads could not be performed. To assign V/J genes and CDR3, sequences were annotated using PyIR, a Python wrapper for IgBLAST v1.9, with IMGT germline references. Reads were filtered out if the reads had weak V/J assignments (E-value above 1e-6), no CDR3, stop codons, out-of-frame junctions, or ambiguous translated residues. V3J clonotypes were defined as sequences sharing the same inferred V gene, J gene, and CDR3 amino acid sequence. The percentage overlap between two repertoires was calculated by dividing the number of shared unique clonotypes by the size of the smaller repertoire. Three approaches were used to assess repertoire richness: RTK rarefaction, the Chao1 estimator, and Recon v2.1 estimates of unobserved clonotypes. OLGA was used to compute generation probabilities for all TCRbeta clonotypes that the gDNA method yielded from a few donors. TCRdb provides this immuneACCESS table in a form limited to in-frame rearrangements. Some clones are lacking; in checked studies, under half of them reflect an unresolved V gene, and why the rest are absent is not known. V, J and clone size are those of that table, while D and trimming were read from the DNA. The sample profile shows under 1,100,000 clones; 65% to 75% of them were found once. About 1.5% of the sample comes from the top ten.

Looking up the germline V gene yields CDR1 SGDLS and CDR2 YYNGEE. V was cut back by 0 bases and J by 2 bases, leaving a gap of 5 bases between them. The CDR3 holds 14 amino acids from the cysteine to the phenylalanine. Of the read, only the CDR3 DNA is kept; its 42 bases are in frame from base 1. Donors were healthy HIV-negative adults with no recently reported acute infections or vaccinations. Every donor was a Caucasian adult living in Nashville, Tennessee, USA. CD4+ T cells were enriched by magnetic negative selection; naive cells were then positively selected on CD45RA, and the negative fraction formed the memory subset. Blood was collected by leukapheresis, and PBMCs were isolated by Ficoll-Histopaque density gradient centrifugation and then cryopreserved in liquid nitrogen vapor phase. Analytical flow cytometry was used to check the purity and quantity of every magnetically sorted T cell population. From each sorted fraction, genomic DNA was isolated and quantified by UV absorbance on a Nanodrop 2000c.

These data originate in a study of shared clonotypes between healthy human individuals (dated by TCRdb to 2020 to 2021). Notes on the research overall: The cohort comprised two women and a few men aged 18 to 49 years. Per donor, three plates each were used for CD4 naive and CD4 memory, two for CD8 naive, and one for CD8 memory. To estimate repertoire size and how much clonotypes are shared between individuals, the study performed deep sequencing of blood TCR repertoires from about five healthy adults. To increase sequencing depth and limit assay-specific biases, different laboratories used diverse techniques to prepare libraries and sequence TCR repertoires. Per donor, leukapheresis produced somewhere between about 0.9 and 9 billion PBMCs.

The paper as a whole reports these results and caveats: Estimated clonotype richness was generally larger for naive than for memory subsets. The genetic and exposure-history diversity represented was limited by the small number of donors. Only blood was sampled, and tissue TCR repertoires likely differ from those in blood. Sharing across a few donors was observed for approximately 5% of naive CD4, under 4% of naive CD8, 2% to 2.5% of memory CD4, and roughly 0.4% of memory CD8 clonotypes. Based on pairwise subsampling, the degree of clonotype sharing among donors was expected to be affected by sequencing depth. Even with the large sequencing depth, rarefaction of the sorted-subset datasets indicated that sequencing was incomplete. Compared with non-shared clonotypes, the clonotypes found in all four sorted-subset donors had higher generation probabilities.

The TCR originated in a man younger than 35 in good health. The chain couples TRBV9 to TRBJ2-2; no confident D gene assignment can be made. The sample taken for sequencing was memory CD4+ T cells sorted from blood. What the cell subset or site label conveys for this sample: CD45RA-negative fraction. The nucleotide sequence is given as TGTGCCAGCAGCGTAGCTTACAACACCGGGGAGCTGTTTTTT. Its protein is CASSVAYNTGELFF.